This T cell receptor beta chain was retrieved from a study of blood T cell repertoires in COVID-19. Study at large: COVID-19 samples, acute and convalescent, were from the United States, Italy and Spain. PBMCs, B-cell-depleted T cells, or T cells were the source of the cDNA or gDNA that made up the material.

The repertoire was sequenced with immunoSEQ multiplex PCR; TCRdb's copy has only in-frame clones and lacks some. This sample has almost 400,000 clones, with around 89% found just once. The trim removed 4 bases at V and 3 bases at J, leaving 6 bases unmatched. Germline V gene data show CDR1 as KGHSH and CDR2 as LQKENI. This CDR3 contains 15 residues. Participants were aged about 18 to 100 years from 20 to 30 US areas. Researchers sorted participants into cohorts using their self-reported clinical history. Sequencing input: PBMCs or T cells enriched from blood (not recorded which). The TCR was taken from a woman younger than 45 with acute COVID-19. V and J are TRBV18 and TRBJ1-2; TRBD1 agrees at 9 bases. CDR3 loop: CASSLMGQGYYGYTF. Here the CDR3 DNA reads TGTGCCAGCTCACTTATGGGACAGGGATACTATGGCTACACCTTC.